The entry below gives a single T cell receptor beta chain sequence along with its context. Antigen specificity is unknown. The repertoire was sequenced with immunoSEQ multiplex PCR; TCRdb's copy has only in-frame clones and lacks some. The data show some 130,000 clones, 70% to 90% seen once. V was cut by 0 bases and J by 3 bases, with 12 bases left in between. This CDR3 is built from 15 residues. Germline CDR1 reads LGHNA; CDR2 reads YSLEER. The data originate from a study of T cell responses to AZD1222 COVID-19 vaccine. Study at large: Investigators merged groups given second doses at roughly 4 or roughly 12 weeks.

General observations from the study: Donors in the cohort were predominantly white British and more often female, and clonal diversity was possibly underestimated. Dominant at 160-218 and 743-854, vaccine-associated CD4 TCRs also spanned spike.

The sample here was peripheral blood, taken on day 0 of AZD1222 vaccination. The chain uses TRBV4-3 and TRBJ2-7; D is uncertain. The clonotype comes from an adult in good health. CDR3 nucleotides: TGCGCCAGCAGCCAAGATTGGCGTTGGGACTACGAGCAGTACTTC. Translated, it gives CASSQDWRWDYEQYF.